Listed here are 31 T cell receptor beta chains from one sample, sequenced in a study of blood T cell repertoires in COVID-19. Clones were read by immunoSEQ multiplex PCR, and TCRdb kept only the in-frame ones, dropping some. The sample carries some 400,000 clones, around 90% recorded once. The sample consisted of peripheral blood. Receptors were obtained from a human donor in a cohort sampled during active COVID-19.

J is TRBJ2-1 and V is TRBV7-2; 9 bases are shared with TRBD2. The ends lost 2 bases at V and 5 bases at J; junction bases unmatched: 1. Germline V gene data show CDR1 as SGHTA and CDR2 as FQGNSA. The CDR3 contains 14 residues. The CDR3 spells CASSLSGRHNEQFF. CDR3 coding DNA: TGTGCCAGCAGCTTAAGCGGGAGGCACAATGAGCAGTTCTTC.

This sequence joins TRBV5-1 and TRBJ2-1; tentative D call: TRBD2 (5 bases). There are 16 residues in the CDR3. Between the trimmed V and J ends, which lost 0 bases and 2 bases, there was a span of 12 bases. Germline lookup yields CDR1 SGHRS and CDR2 YFSETQ. For the CDR3, the DNA is TGCGCCAGCAGCTTGGAGCGGCGTCAACCCTACAATGAGCAGTTCTTC. It encodes CASSLERRQPYNEQFF.

This chain joins TRBV6-5 and TRBJ2-7, with 7 bases identical to TRBD1. CDR1 MNHEY and CDR2 SVGAGI come from the germline V gene. The CDR3 covers 13 residues. Trimming at V came to 6 bases and at J to 3 bases, leaving 5 bases not matched to a gene. The CDR3 is CASRTQGFYEQYF. CDR3 coding DNA: TGTGCCAGCAGGACACAGGGGTTCTACGAGCAGTACTTC.

The chain has TRBV9 and TRBJ2-3; 8 bases are shared with TRBD2. J gave up 0 bases and V 0 bases, and 9 bases lay outside the gene matches. The CDR3 spans 18 residues. Germline lookup yields CDR1 SGDLS and CDR2 YYNGEE. The CDR3 DNA sequence: TGTGCCAGCAGCGTAGCTCCGATGACTAGCGCTAGCACAGATACGCAGTATTTT. Encoded protein: CASSVAPMTSASTDTQYF. The full variable domain, with the rest looked up from reference TRBV9 and TRBJ2-3, is DSGVTQTPKHLITATGQRVTLRCSPRSGDLSVYWYQQSLDQGLQFLIQYYNGEERAKGNILERFSAQQFPDLHSELNLSSLELGDSALYFCASSVAPMTSASTDTQYFGPGTRLTVL.

This chain connects TRBV7-3 to TRBJ2-1, with 9 bases matching TRBD2. The V segment lost 4 bases and the J segment 10 bases; nucleotides outside the gene matches: 11. This CDR3 spans 15 amino acids. CDR1 is SGHTA and CDR2 is FQGTGA in the germline V gene. CDR3 nucleotide sequence: TGTGCCAGCAGCTCAGGGATATGGACTAGCGACGAGCAGTTCTTC. Protein sequence: CASSSGIWTSDEQFF.

This sequence joins TRBV2 and TRBJ2-1; no definite D call. The germline V and J ends were trimmed by 11 bases and 0 bases, with 14 bases remaining between them. Germline-derived CDR1 and CDR2 are SNHLY and FYNNEI. The CDR3 covers 14 residues. CDR3 in amino acids: CAGKLQSSYNEQFF. The CDR3, as DNA: TGTGCCGGCAAGTTACAGAGCTCCTACAATGAGCAGTTCTTC.

J is TRBJ2-1 and V is TRBV7-2, with 7 bases fitting TRBD2. Germline assignment: CDR1 SGHTA and CDR2 FQGNSA. Unmatched junction bases numbered 9, after V lost 1 base and J lost 6 bases. The CDR3 sequence is 16 residues long. This CDR3 is CASSLVVGGGTNEQFF. The CDR3 DNA sequence: TGTGCCAGCAGCTTAGTGGTCGGCGGGGGTACCAATGAGCAGTTCTTC.

The V call is TRBV19, the J call TRBJ1-1, with D perhaps TRBD1 (6 bases). The CDR3 is 15 amino acids. Trimming cost V 3 bases and J 4 bases, with 15 bases left between them. Looked up from germline, CDR1 is LNHDA and CDR2 is SQIVND (reference sequence). The CDR3: CASSIGGHGSTEAFF. The CDR3 coding sequence is TGTGCCAGTAGTATCGGGGGGCACGGGAGCACTGAAGCTTTCTTT.

The chain links TRBV5-3 to TRBJ1-6, with 8 bases aligning to TRBD1. TRBV5-3 is given ORF status, its function remaining uncertain. This CDR3 has 19 amino acids. V was pared by 5 bases and J by 10 bases, with 23 bases of the junction left unmatched. The CDR3 nucleotides are TGTGCCAGAAGTTTTCCGGCTTGTAGACAGGGGACCTTTGGCTCACCCCTCCACTTT. Encoded protein: CARSFPACRQGTFGSPLHF.

This CDR3 reads CASSERGLYGYTF. As DNA, the CDR3 is TGTGCCAGCAGTGAAAGGGGGCTCTATGGCTACACCTTC. J is TRBJ1-2 and V is TRBV2; 7 nucleotides agree with TRBD1. There are 13 residues in the CDR3. The germline CDR1 and CDR2 sequences are SNHLY and FYNNEI. With V trimmed by 2 bases and J by 4 bases, 1 base remained unmatched.

The V call is TRBV7-2, the J call TRBJ2-1, with 13 bases identical to TRBD2. This CDR3 region has 17 residues. V lost 1 base and J lost 10; bases outside the gene matches: 10. Looked up from germline, CDR1 is SGHTA and CDR2 is FQGNSA. The CDR3 sequence is CASSLGDRLAGGREQFF. CDR3 in DNA: TGTGCCAGCAGCTTAGGGGATAGACTAGCGGGGGGCCGGGAGCAGTTCTTC.

This clone was picked up one time. This chain links TRBV7-3 with TRBJ2-2; TRBD1 is a possible D gene (5 bases). The V end was cut by 2 bases, the J end by 2 bases, with 9 bases between. The germline gives CDR1 SGHTA, CDR2 FQGTGA. CDR3 size: 15 residues. CDR3 residues: CASSLGAANTGELFF. In DNA, the CDR3 is TGTGCCAGCAGCTTAGGGGCAGCCAACACCGGGGAGCTGTTTTTT.

A single count supports this clone. The V and J genes are TRBV5-1 and TRBJ2-7; tentative D call: TRBD2 (6 bases). The CDR3 runs to 13 residues. V lost 6 bases and J lost 3, with 13 bases in between. Germline V CDR1 and CDR2: SGHRS, YFSETQ. The CDR3 bases are TGCGCCAGCAAAGGGATGGGGGGCTACGAGCAGTACTTC. This sequence encodes CASKGMGGYEQYF.

This clone occurred once. The chain is built from TRBV4-1 and TRBJ2-3; 7 bases line up with TRBD2. The CDR3 runs 15 residues. With 4 bases clipped from V and 1 base from J, the junction kept 5 bases outside the gene matches. Germline lookup yields CDR1 MGHRA and CDR2 YSYEKL. The chain's CDR3 is CASSPSGGGTDTQYF. As DNA, the CDR3 is TGCGCCAGCAGCCCCTCGGGGGGAGGCACAGATACGCAGTATTTT.

The CDR3 loop reads CASSLRGIAGELFF. CDR3 bases: TGTGCCAGCAGTTTAAGGGGTATCGCCGGGGAGCTGTTTTTT. The chain links TRBV27 to TRBJ2-2; D perhaps matches TRBD1 (5 bases). This CDR3 spans 14 amino acids. Deletions cut 2 bases from V and 6 bases from J, with 10 bases between. Germline CDR1 MNHEY, CDR2 SMNVEV (reference sequence).

The rearrangement uses TRBV6-5 and TRBJ2-1; tentative D call: TRBD2 (5 bases). V was cut by 2 bases and J by 8 bases, with 7 bases left in between. This CDR3 has 12 residues. CDR1 and CDR2 from the germline V gene are MNHEY and SVGAGI. The CDR3 bases are TGTGCCAGCAGTTACCAGAGGGATGAGCAGTTCTTC. It is translated as CASSYQRDEQFF.

The chain employs TRBV6-2 or TRBV6-3 and TRBJ2-3, with D perhaps matching TRBD2 (6 bases). CDR3 size: 18 residues. Germline-derived CDR1 and CDR2 are MNHEY and SVGEGT. Trimming pared 4 bases from V and 0 bases from J, leaving 20 bases between. For the CDR3, the DNA is TGTGCCAGCAGTTCTCTTAGCGGACCCCTCTCTAGCACAGATACGCAGTATTTT. Translating it yields CASSSLSGPLSSTDTQYF.

This chain uses TRBV14 with TRBJ2-3; tentatively, D is TRBD2 (6 bases). CDR3 length: 18 residues. V was cut by 1 base and J by 0 bases, with 17 bases left in between. Germline-derived CDR1 and CDR2 are SGHDN and FVKESK. Here the CDR3 DNA reads TGTGCCAGCAGCCAAGTGGTCGGGGGAACCATAAGCACAGATACGCAGTATTTT. It translates to CASSQVVGGTISTDTQYF.

This clone was seen only a few times. The chain carries TRBV5-6 and TRBJ2-2; 7 positions agree with TRBD2. The CDR3 is made up of 17 amino acids. CDR1 and CDR2 from the germline V gene are SGHDT and YYEEEE. With 0 bases clipped from V and 3 bases from J, the junction kept 8 bases outside the gene matches. The CDR3 sequence is CASSLEGAGRHTGELFF. The CDR3 coding sequence is TGTGCCAGCAGCTTGGAGGGAGCGGGACGACACACCGGGGAGCTGTTTTTT.

The rearrangement joins TRBV11-2 to TRBJ2-7; 9 nucleotides line up with TRBD1. Germline V gives CDR1 SGHAT, CDR2 FQNNGV. This CDR3 has 15 residues. J lost 4 bases, V lost 5 bases, and 9 bases had no gene match. The CDR3 here is CASSLNRGPAYEQYF. The CDR3 DNA follows: TGTGCCAGCAGCCTTAACAGGGGGCCGGCTTACGAGCAGTACTTC.

J is TRBJ1-1 and V is TRBV7-2; 10 bases fit TRBD1. The V segment lost 8 bases and the J segment 2 bases; nucleotides outside the gene matches: 5. This CDR3 has 14 residues. Per germline, CDR1 SGHTA and CDR2 FQGNSA. CDR3 in DNA: TGTGCCAGCCTAAGACAGGGGGCCAACACTGAAGCTTTCTTT. Residues: CASLRQGANTEAFF.

The genes are TRBV11-2 and TRBJ2-5; a possible D gene is TRBD1 (6 bases). Trimming cost V 2 bases and J 2 bases, with 12 bases left between them. Germline-derived CDR1 and CDR2 are SGHAT and FQNNGV. This CDR3 contains 15 residues. The CDR3: CASSLYYREQETQYF. CDR3 coding DNA: TGTGCCAGCAGCTTATATTACAGGGAGCAAGAGACCCAGTACTTC.

J is TRBJ2-5 and V is TRBV5-1; a possible D gene is TRBD1 (5 bases). Germline values: CDR1 SGHRS, CDR2 YFSETQ. V was shortened by 4 bases and J by 2 bases, with 15 bases between the two germline ends. The CDR3 totals 15 residues. The CDR3 nucleotides are TGCGCCAGCAGCCCGACAGTCCCGGGTCAAGAGACCCAGTACTTC. Protein product: CASSPTVPGQETQYF.

Notes on this clone: Within the sample, other DNA sequences also encode this same CDR3. V usage is TRBV7-2 and J usage is TRBJ2-7; perhaps TRBD1 as D (6 bases). Germline V gene data show CDR1 as SGHTA and CDR2 as FQGNSA. Trimming left V 1 base short and J 1 base short, with 8 bases between. This CDR3 region has 14 residues. CDR3 bases: TGTGCCAGCAGCTTAGGGGGACAATCCTACGAGCAGTACTTC. Its protein is CASSLGGQSYEQYF.

This clone was recorded only once. The chain joins TRBV15 to TRBJ1-1, with 7 bases identical to TRBD1. Germline assignment: CDR1 LNHNV and CDR2 YYDKDF (reference sequence). The CDR3 is 13 residues long. Germline trimming cut 4 bases from V and 5 bases from J; bases unmatched to any gene: 4. In DNA, the CDR3 is TGTGCCACCAGCATCGTCAGGGGGACTGAAGCTTTCTTT. Its translation: CATSIVRGTEAFF.

V and J are TRBV5-1 and TRBJ1-1; D might be TRBD1 (5 bases). This CDR3 is built from 16 residues. V shed 0 bases and J shed 10 bases, with 22 bases lying between them. The germline V gene has CDR1 SGHRS and CDR2 YFSETQ. The CDR3 nucleotides are TGCGCCAGCAGCTTGGACGGCGGGGGGTTGTCTCTCGGAGCTTTCTTT. Amino acid sequence: CASSLDGGGLSLGAFF. Variable domain in full (rest from reference TRBV5-1 and TRBJ1-1): KAGVTQTPRYLIKTRGQQVTLSCSPISGHRSVSWYQQTPGQGLQFLFEYFSETQRNKGNFPGRFSGRQFSNSRSEMNVSTLELGDSALYLCASSLDGGGLSLGAFFGQGTRLTVV.

The CDR3 sequence: CAWRKGRNTEAFF. The CDR3 bases are TGTGCCTGGAGGAAGGGGCGAAACACTGAAGCTTTCTTT. The gene calls are TRBV30 and TRBJ1-1; D is possibly TRBD1 (5 bases). The length of the CDR3 is 13 residues. The V and J ends lost 3 bases and 2 bases respectively, with 10 bases between them. CDR1 and CDR2 (germline): GTSNPN, SVGIG (reference sequence).

V gene TRBV7-2 combines with J gene TRBJ1-2; no reliable D call. Trimming stripped 1 base from V and 7 bases from J, with 7 bases between. The germline V gene has CDR1 SGHTA and CDR2 FQGNSA. The CDR3 contains 12 residues. The CDR3 loop is CASSLEETGYTF. CDR3 DNA sequence: TGTGCCAGCAGCTTAGAGGAGACTGGCTACACCTTC.

This clone has just one count. The chain employs TRBV12-3 or TRBV12-4 and TRBJ2-5; D ambiguous. With 3 bases removed from V and 9 bases from J, the gap between germline ends came to 14 bases. The CDR3 is made up of 13 amino acids. The CDR3 loop reads CASSFRVTWSQYF. CDR3 in DNA: TGTGCCAGCAGTTTCCGGGTCACATGGTCCCAGTACTTC.

The rearrangement joins TRBV24-1 to TRBJ1-2, with 8 bases aligning to TRBD1. The CDR3 runs to 14 residues. Germline loops: CDR1 KGHDR, CDR2 SFDVKD. Trimming took 8 bases from V and 3 from J; bases not matched to a gene: 7. CDR3 coding DNA: TGTGCCACCAAGTCGTACAGGGGGTACTATGGCTACACCTTC. Its translation: CATKSYRGYYGYTF.

The CDR3 DNA sequence: TGTGCCAGCAGTACTACAGGGGGCAGCTATGGCTACACCTTC. Encoded protein: CASSTTGGSYGYTF. The chain has TRBV2 and TRBJ1-2, with 9 bases lining up with TRBD1. V lost 5 bases to trimming and J lost 4 bases; unmatched junction nucleotides: 5. The CDR3 extends over 14 amino acids. Germline-derived CDR1 and CDR2 are SNHLY and FYNNEI.